Presented here are 30 T cell receptor beta chains from one specimen sequenced in a study of T cells in Graves' hyperthyroidism and ophthalmopathy. From RNA transcripts, TCR beta CDR3 regions were amplified. The HTBI primer set was used in a first-round RT-PCR of the TCR CDR3. TCRdb re-analysed the multiplex PCR reads in MiXCR, keeping a single row per CDR3 protein. The sample comprises more than 500,000 distinct CDR3 sequences, 12% to 15% of which are singletons, and approximately 15% rests with the top ten. Specimen: blood. The receptor set was obtained from a woman in her thirties or forties with Graves' hyperthyroidism.

This clonotype was recorded many times. This chain connects TRBV11-2 to TRBJ2-1, with D possibly being TRBD2 (6 bases). The CDR3 loop spans 14 amino acids. Looked up from germline, CDR1 is SGHAT and CDR2 is FQNNGV. V was cut by 1 base and J by 11 bases, with 15 bases left in between. The CDR3 is CASSLGPEGFKQFF. CDR3 bases: TGTGCCAGCAGCTTAGGCCCGGAGGGATTCAAGCAGTTCTTC.

The rearrangement joins TRBV5-1 to TRBJ2-1; 7 bases are shared with TRBD2. Germline V CDR1 and CDR2: SGHRS, YFSETQ. The junction had 5 bases not matched to a gene; V was cut back by 0 bases and J by 5 bases. The CDR3 totals 15 residues. As DNA, the CDR3 is TGCGCCAGCAGCTTGGCCCGGACTAGGGACAATGAGCAGTTCTTC. Amino acids: CASSLARTRDNEQFF.

This clonotype was observed many times. The V gene is TRBV5-1, the J gene TRBJ2-1; 14 nucleotides line up with TRBD2. The CDR3 runs 17 residues. Germline V CDR1 and CDR2: SGHRS, YFSETQ. V lost 1 base to trimming and J lost 1 base; unmatched junction nucleotides: 1. CDR3: CASSLRLAGGSYNEQFF. The CDR3 region has the DNA TGCGCCAGCAGCTTGCGACTAGCGGGAGGGTCCTACAATGAGCAGTTCTTC.

CDR3 bases: TGTGCCAGCAGTTTAGAGGGAGTTGGGTCCTACGAGCAGTACTTC. This gives the protein CASSLEGVGSYEQYF. The chain couples TRBV27 to TRBJ2-7, with D tentatively TRBD2 (5 bases). CDR3 length: 15 residues. Germline CDR1 reads MNHEY; CDR2 reads SMNVEV (reference sequence). Trimming took 2 bases from V and 1 from J, leaving 12 bases between them.

This clonotype was counted many times. This chain joins TRBV30 and TRBJ1-4; D is uncertain. Deletions cut 0 bases from V and 7 bases from J, with 15 bases between. Looked up from germline, CDR1 is GTSNPN and CDR2 is SVGIG (reference sequence). This CDR3 contains 15 residues. This chain's CDR3 is CAWSVQRVGSEKLFF. The CDR3 DNA follows: TGTGCCTGGAGTGTACAGAGGGTGGGGAGTGAAAAACTGTTTTTT.

This clonotype has a handful of counts. The chain carries TRBV4-1 and TRBJ1-5; D is undetermined. The CDR3 sequence is 13 residues long. CDR1 and CDR2 (germline): MGHRA, YSYEKL. Trimming took 0 bases from V and 6 from J, leaving 6 bases between them. The CDR3 reads CASSQDPGQPQHF. DNA for the CDR3: TGCGCCAGCAGCCAAGATCCTGGTCAGCCCCAGCATTTT.

V and J are TRBV19 and TRBJ1-1; maybe TRBD1 (5 bases). The V end lost 1 base, the J end lost 1 base, and 7 bases lay between the germline ends. Germline CDR1 and CDR2: LNHDA and SQIVND (reference sequence). The CDR3 totals 14 residues. CDR3 sequence reads: CASSIAGRNTEAFF. CDR3 bases: TGTGCCAGTAGTATAGCGGGACGGAACACTGAAGCTTTCTTT.

This clonotype was seen many times. The chain couples TRBV28 to TRBJ1-1; no clear D. The germline V gene has CDR1 MDHEN and CDR2 SYDVKM. The length of the CDR3 is 15 residues. The V and J ends lost 5 bases and 0 bases respectively, with 13 bases between them. The CDR3 region has the DNA TGTGCCAGCAGTAACCGGGGAGGCCTGAACACTGAAGCTTTCTTT. Its protein product is CASSNRGGLNTEAFF.

This clonotype occurred many times. The chain employs TRBV7-6 and TRBJ2-5; D unresolved. CDR1 and CDR2 (germline): SGHVS, FNYEAQ. This CDR3 has 15 residues. The germline V and J ends were trimmed by 0 bases and 5 bases, with 13 bases remaining between them. This CDR3 is CASSLALSARETQYF. As DNA, the CDR3 is TGTGCCAGCAGCTTAGCGCTGTCTGCTCGGGAGACCCAGTACTTC.

Many counts were recorded for this clonotype. J is TRBJ2-2 and V is TRBV5-1, with D tentatively TRBD1 (6 bases). The CDR3 loop spans 15 amino acids. Germline-derived CDR1 and CDR2 are SGHRS and YFSETQ. The germline V and J ends were trimmed by 1 base and 1 base, with 8 bases remaining between them. CDR3 bases: TGCGCCAGCAGCTTGTCGGGACAGAACACCGGGGAGCTGTTTTTT. Protein product: CASSLSGQNTGELFF. The full variable domain, in which reference TRBV5-1 and TRBJ2-2 provide the parts outside the CDR3, is KAGVTQTPRYLIKTRGQQVTLSCSPISGHRSVSWYQQTPGQGLQFLFEYFSETQRNKGNFPGRFSGRQFSNSRSEMNVSTLELGDSALYLCASSLSGQNTGELFFGEGSRLTVL.

This clonotype turned up a few times. The chain recombines TRBV4-1 with TRBJ1-6; D is possibly TRBD1 (6 bases). Germline CDR1 MGHRA, CDR2 YSYEKL. V lost 0 bases to trimming and J lost 3 bases, with 15 bases between them. This CDR3 contains 18 residues. CDR3 DNA: TGCGCCAGCAGCCAAGAGCCAGATCTAGGGGGCTATAATTCACCCCTCCACTTT. This encodes CASSQEPDLGGYNSPLHF.

This sequence joins TRBV2 and TRBJ2-2, with 16 nucleotides matching TRBD2. The CDR3 contains 15 residues. Germline assignment: CDR1 SNHLY and CDR2 FYNNEI. Trimming took 11 bases from V and 3 from J; bases not matched to a gene: 3. CDR3 nucleotide sequence: TGTGCCTCGGGACTAGCGGGAGGGGACACCGGGGAGCTGTTTTTT. It yields the protein CASGLAGGDTGELFF. Full variable domain (outside the CDR3, taken from reference TRBV2 and TRBJ2-2): EPEVTQTPSHQVTQMGQEVILRCVPISNHLYFYWYRQILGQKVEFLVSFYNNEISEKSEIFDDQFSVERPDGSNFTLKIRSTKLEDSAMYFCASGLAGGDTGELFFGEGSRLTVL.

Ten or more counts support this clonotype. The rearrangement joins TRBV6-1 to TRBJ1-1; D not certain. CDR1 is MNHNS and CDR2 is SASEGT in the germline V gene. The V gene lost 5 bases and the J gene lost 0 bases, with 13 bases spanning the gap. The CDR3 has 15 amino acids. The CDR3 reads CASSTPSDLNTEAFF. In DNA form, the CDR3 reads TGTGCCAGCAGTACCCCCTCCGATCTGAACACTGAAGCTTTCTTT.

This clonotype was picked up many times. In DNA, the CDR3 is TGTGCCAGCAGCTTAGCCCGGGACATGACCTACGAGCAGTACTTC. The encoded protein is CASSLARDMTYEQYF. The chain carries TRBV7-8 and TRBJ2-7, with D perhaps TRBD1 (6 bases). Germline assignment: CDR1 SGHVS and CDR2 FQNEAQ. The CDR3 has 15 residues. Deletions cut 0 bases from V and 2 bases from J, with 11 bases between.

This clonotype was detected ten times or more. The V and J genes are TRBV30 and TRBJ2-5; 11 bases map to TRBD2. V shed 0 bases and J 1 base; nucleotides not matched to a gene: 4. Germline lookup yields CDR1 GTSNPN and CDR2 SVGIG (reference sequence). There are 16 residues in the CDR3. The CDR3 DNA follows: TGTGCCTGGAGTGTAGGGACTAGCGGAACCCAAGAGACCCAGTACTTC. Translating it yields CAWSVGTSGTQETQYF. Full variable domain (rest looked up from reference TRBV30 and TRBJ2-5): SQTIHQWPATLVQPVGSPLSLECTVEGTSNPNLYWYRQAAGRGLQLLFYSVGIGQISSEVPQNLSASRPQDRQFILSSKKLLLSDSGFYLCAWSVGTSGTQETQYFGPGTRLLVL.

The chain is built from TRBV9 and TRBJ2-5; 9 bases are shared with TRBD1. The J segment lost 5 bases and the V segment lost 3 bases, leaving 8 bases of the junction unmatched. This CDR3 is built from 15 residues. Germline V lookup: CDR1 SGDLS, CDR2 YYNGEE. The DNA of the CDR3 is TGTGCCAGCAGCGGAACAGGGGGCTGGGGTGAGACCCAGTACTTC. As protein: CASSGTGGWGETQYF. The complete variable domain, with remaining parts taken from reference TRBV9 and TRBJ2-5, reads DSGVTQTPKHLITATGQRVTLRCSPRSGDLSVYWYQQSLDQGLQFLIQYYNGEERAKGNILERFSAQQFPDLHSELNLSSLELGDSALYFCASSGTGGWGETQYFGPGTRLLVL.

The rearrangement links TRBV12-3 or TRBV12-4 to TRBJ1-1; D unresolved. V lost 5 bases and J lost 4, with 23 bases in between. The CDR3 is 17 amino acids. The CDR3 protein is CASSRQALLSWSTEAFF. CDR3 coding DNA: TGTGCCAGCAGTCGCCAGGCCCTTTTGTCCTGGAGCACTGAAGCTTTCTTT.

This clonotype was counted many times. V is TRBV5-1 and J is TRBJ1-1; 9 bases match TRBD1. From germline, CDR1 is SGHRS and CDR2 YFSETQ. With 3 bases clipped from V and 1 base from J, the junction kept 10 bases outside the gene matches. The CDR3 consists of 17 residues. CDR3 sequence reads: CASSSGQGIPGNTEAFF. Here the CDR3 DNA reads TGCGCCAGCAGCTCGGGACAGGGCATACCAGGGAACACTGAAGCTTTCTTT.

This clonotype was detected many times. The chain links TRBV9 to TRBJ2-7; 9 nucleotides align to TRBD1. The CDR3 is 15 residues long. The trim removed 4 bases at V and 3 bases at J, leaving 8 bases unmatched. Germline V gives CDR1 SGDLS, CDR2 YYNGEE. CDR3 loop: CASSIEGTGIYEQYF. The CDR3 nucleotides read TGTGCCAGCAGCATCGAAGGGACAGGGATCTACGAGCAGTACTTC.

The V and J genes are TRBV4-1 and TRBJ1-2; D not certain. The CDR3 has 13 amino acids. CDR1 is MGHRA, CDR2 YSYEKL, per germline. The V and J ends lost 2 bases and 4 bases respectively, with 8 bases between them. CDR3 DNA sequence: TGCGCCAGCAGCCAACTCGGGTCCTATGGCTACACCTTC. Its protein is CASSQLGSYGYTF.

The rearrangement joins TRBV19 to TRBJ2-1; no firm D call. Per the germline V gene, CDR1 is LNHDA and CDR2 is SQIVND (reference sequence). Trimming took 5 bases from V and 8 from J, leaving 7 bases between them. The CDR3 has 11 residues. CDR3 protein: CASSRTDEQFF. DNA for the CDR3: TGTGCCAGTAGTCGCACGGATGAGCAGTTCTTC.

This clonotype has a count of ten or more. V is TRBV5-6 and J is TRBJ2-3, with D perhaps matching TRBD1 or TRBD2 (5 bases each). Trimming pared 3 bases from V and 6 bases from J, leaving 14 bases between. Germline-derived CDR1 and CDR2 are SGHDT and YYEEEE. The CDR3 contains 14 residues. This CDR3 is CASSWDDTRDTQYF. The CDR3 DNA is TGTGCCAGCAGCTGGGACGACACGAGGGATACGCAGTATTTT.

This clonotype was seen ten or more times. J is TRBJ2-1 and V is TRBV15; D remains ambiguous. The germline V gene has CDR1 LNHNV and CDR2 YYDKDF (reference sequence). This CDR3 is 16 amino acids long. V dropped 0 bases and J dropped 3 bases, with 12 bases sitting between them. Written as DNA, the CDR3 is TGTGCCACCAGCAGAGAAAAAGGGTATGTCTACAATGAGCAGTTCTTC. It specifies CATSREKGYVYNEQFF.

The chain uses TRBV20-1 and TRBJ1-1; D perhaps matches TRBD1 (5 bases). Germline V gene data show CDR1 as DFQATT and CDR2 as SNEGSKA (reference sequence). The CDR3 spans 15 residues. V was cut by 1 base and J by 6 bases, with 18 bases left in between. DNA for the CDR3: TGCAGTGCTAGAGTTGGGAGGGACTTAGGCTCTGAAGCTTTCTTT. Protein: CSARVGRDLGSEAFF.

The chain is built from TRBV19 and TRBJ2-7; 7 nucleotides line up with TRBD1. Looked up from germline, CDR1 is LNHDA and CDR2 is SQIVND (reference sequence). After removal of 5 bases from V and 4 bases from J, the junction contained 11 bases not matched to a gene. This CDR3 is built from 15 residues. CDR3 sequence reads: CASSVDPGTVYEQYF. The CDR3 coding sequence is TGTGCCAGTAGTGTCGACCCTGGGACAGTTTACGAGCAGTACTTC.

This clonotype came up a few times. The chain joins TRBV20-1 to TRBJ2-4, with a tentative D call TRBD2 (5 bases). The V gene's germline CDR1 is DFQATT and CDR2 SNEGSKA (reference sequence). The length of the CDR3 is 17 residues. V was cut by 0 bases and J by 8 bases, with 23 bases left in between. The DNA for the CDR3 is TGCAGTGCTAGAGATTATAGGACTGCGCTAGCCAGAGACATTCAGTACTTC. This encodes CSARDYRTALARDIQYF.

This clonotype showed up many times. The J gene is TRBJ2-7, the V gene TRBV28, with 10 positions matching TRBD1. Germline CDR1 reads MDHEN; CDR2 reads SYDVKM. V shed 6 bases and J 0 bases; nucleotides not matched to a gene: 5. The CDR3 is 15 amino acids. This CDR3 is CASRTGTGASYEQYF. The CDR3 DNA is TGTGCCAGCAGAACCGGGACAGGGGCCTCCTACGAGCAGTACTTC.

CDR3 nucleotide sequence: TGTGCCAGCACTTCGGGTCTAGGGCGCTCCTACGAGCAGTACTTC. This sequence encodes CASTSGLGRSYEQYF. The chain links TRBV12-3 or TRBV12-4 to TRBJ2-7; D not resolved. Trimming stripped 7 bases from V and 0 bases from J, with 16 bases between. The CDR3 loop spans 15 amino acids.

This chain links TRBV18 with TRBJ2-3; possible D gene TRBD2, 6 bases. Germline V gives CDR1 KGHSH, CDR2 LQKENI. The CDR3 length is 15 residues. V shed 0 bases and J shed 2 bases, with 9 bases lying between them. The CDR3 spells CASSPPGLTTDTQYF. The CDR3 DNA reads as TGTGCCAGCTCACCACCGGGACTGACCACAGATACGCAGTATTTT.

Of note for this clonotype: This may be a read error: a much more frequent sequence differs by one nucleotide. The chain has TRBV7-2 and TRBJ2-1; no firm D call. The CDR3 consists of 13 residues. Per the germline V gene, CDR1 is SGHTA and CDR2 is FQGNSA. V was shortened by 4 bases and J by 6 bases, with 10 bases between the two germline ends. CDR3 coding DNA: TGTGCCAGCAGCTCCGGGCTGCGCAATGAGCAGTTCTTC. Residues: CASSSGLRNEQFF.